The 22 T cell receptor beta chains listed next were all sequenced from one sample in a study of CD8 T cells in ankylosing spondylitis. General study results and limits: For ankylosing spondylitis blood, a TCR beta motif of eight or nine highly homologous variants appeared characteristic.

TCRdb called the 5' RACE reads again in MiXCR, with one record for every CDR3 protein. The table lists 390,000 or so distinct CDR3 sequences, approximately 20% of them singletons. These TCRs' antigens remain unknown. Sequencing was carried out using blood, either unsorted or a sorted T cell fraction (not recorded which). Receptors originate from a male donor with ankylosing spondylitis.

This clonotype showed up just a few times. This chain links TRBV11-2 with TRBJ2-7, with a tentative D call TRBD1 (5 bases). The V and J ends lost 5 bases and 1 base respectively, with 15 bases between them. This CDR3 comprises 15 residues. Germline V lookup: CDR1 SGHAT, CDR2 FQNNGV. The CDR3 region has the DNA TGTGCCAGCAGCCCATACCCCGGACATTCCTACGAGCAGTACTTC. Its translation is CASSPYPGHSYEQYF.

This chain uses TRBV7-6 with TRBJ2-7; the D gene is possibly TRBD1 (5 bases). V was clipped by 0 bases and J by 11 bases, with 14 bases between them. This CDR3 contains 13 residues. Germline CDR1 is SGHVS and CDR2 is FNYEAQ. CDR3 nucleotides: TGTGCCAGCAGCTTAGCGGAAGGGGCTCGGGAGTACTTC. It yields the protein CASSLAEGAREYF.

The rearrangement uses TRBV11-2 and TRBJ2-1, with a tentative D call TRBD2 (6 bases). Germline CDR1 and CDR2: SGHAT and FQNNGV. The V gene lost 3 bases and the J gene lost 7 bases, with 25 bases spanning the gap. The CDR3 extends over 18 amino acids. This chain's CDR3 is CASSLYGSLIRIRNEQFF. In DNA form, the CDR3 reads TGTGCCAGCAGCTTGTACGGGAGTTTGATAAGAATACGAAATGAGCAGTTCTTC.

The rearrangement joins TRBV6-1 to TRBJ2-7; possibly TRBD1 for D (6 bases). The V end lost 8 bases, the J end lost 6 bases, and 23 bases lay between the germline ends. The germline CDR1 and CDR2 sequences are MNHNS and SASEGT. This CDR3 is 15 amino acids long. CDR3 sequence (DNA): TGTGCCAGCCAAAGGACGGGACACTCGTCCCGCGAGCAGTACTTC. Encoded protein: CASQRTGHSSREQYF.

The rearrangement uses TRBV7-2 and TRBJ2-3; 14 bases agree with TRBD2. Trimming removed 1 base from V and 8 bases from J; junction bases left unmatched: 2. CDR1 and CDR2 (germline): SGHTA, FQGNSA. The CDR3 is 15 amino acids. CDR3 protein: CASSLGLAGGVTQYF. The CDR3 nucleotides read TGTGCCAGCAGCTTAGGACTAGCGGGAGGGGTTACGCAGTATTTT.

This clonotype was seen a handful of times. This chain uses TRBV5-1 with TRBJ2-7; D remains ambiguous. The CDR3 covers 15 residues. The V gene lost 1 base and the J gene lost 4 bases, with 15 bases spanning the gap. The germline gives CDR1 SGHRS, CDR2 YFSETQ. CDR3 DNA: TGCGCCAGCAGCTTGAGGGCTGAGGTGGGTTACGAGCAGTACTTC. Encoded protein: CASSLRAEVGYEQYF.

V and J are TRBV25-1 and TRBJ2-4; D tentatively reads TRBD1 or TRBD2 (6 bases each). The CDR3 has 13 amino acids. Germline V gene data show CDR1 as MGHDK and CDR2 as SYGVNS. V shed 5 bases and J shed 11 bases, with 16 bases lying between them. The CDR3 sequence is CASSNAGQSVQYF. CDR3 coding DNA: TGTGCCAGCAGTAACGCGGGACAAAGCGTTCAGTACTTC.

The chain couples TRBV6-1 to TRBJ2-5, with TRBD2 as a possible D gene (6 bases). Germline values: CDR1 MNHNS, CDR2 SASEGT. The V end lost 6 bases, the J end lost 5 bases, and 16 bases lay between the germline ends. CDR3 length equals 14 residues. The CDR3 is CASRRFGGGETQYF. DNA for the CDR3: TGTGCCAGCAGGAGGTTCGGGGGTGGGGAGACCCAGTACTTC.

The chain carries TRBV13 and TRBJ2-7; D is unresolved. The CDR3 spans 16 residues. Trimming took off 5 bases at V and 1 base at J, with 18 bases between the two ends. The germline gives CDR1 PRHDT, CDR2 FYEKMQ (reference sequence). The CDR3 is CASSPAINRTSYEQYF. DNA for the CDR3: TGTGCCAGCAGCCCCGCTATCAACCGAACTTCCTACGAGCAGTACTTC. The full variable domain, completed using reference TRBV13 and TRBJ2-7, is AAGVIQSPRHLIKEKRETATLKCYPIPRHDTVYWYQQGPGQDPQFLISFYEKMQSDKGSIPDRFSAQQFSDYHSELNMSSLELGDSALYFCASSPAINRTSYEQYFGPGTRLTVT.

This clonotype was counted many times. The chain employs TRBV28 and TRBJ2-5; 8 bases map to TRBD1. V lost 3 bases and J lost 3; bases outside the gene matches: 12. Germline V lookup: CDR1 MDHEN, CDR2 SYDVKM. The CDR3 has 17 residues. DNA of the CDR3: TGTGCCAGCAGTTTCAAGTATGGGGACAGGCACAAAGAGACCCAGTACTTC. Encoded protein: CASSFKYGDRHKETQYF.

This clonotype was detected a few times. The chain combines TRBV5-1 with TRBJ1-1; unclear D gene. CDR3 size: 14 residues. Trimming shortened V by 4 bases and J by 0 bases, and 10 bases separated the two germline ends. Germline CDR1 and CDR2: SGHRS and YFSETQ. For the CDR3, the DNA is TGCGCCAGCAGCGAAGGACCCATGAACACTGAAGCTTTCTTT. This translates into CASSEGPMNTEAFF. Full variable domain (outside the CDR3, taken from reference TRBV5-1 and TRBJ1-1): KAGVTQTPRYLIKTRGQQVTLSCSPISGHRSVSWYQQTPGQGLQFLFEYFSETQRNKGNFPGRFSGRQFSNSRSEMNVSTLELGDSALYLCASSEGPMNTEAFFGQGTRLTVV.

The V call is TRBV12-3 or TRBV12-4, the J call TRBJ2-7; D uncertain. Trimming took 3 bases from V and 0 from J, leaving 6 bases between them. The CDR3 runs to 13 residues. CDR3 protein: CASSFRTSYEQYF. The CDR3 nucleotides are TGTGCCAGCAGTTTCAGGACCTCCTACGAGCAGTACTTC.

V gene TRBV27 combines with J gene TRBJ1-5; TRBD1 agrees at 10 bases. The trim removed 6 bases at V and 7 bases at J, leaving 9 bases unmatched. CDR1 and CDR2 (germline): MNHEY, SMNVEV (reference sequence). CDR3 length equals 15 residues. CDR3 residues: CASRPGQGSGQPQHF. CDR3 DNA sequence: TGTGCCAGCAGACCGGGACAGGGGTCGGGGCAGCCCCAGCATTTT.

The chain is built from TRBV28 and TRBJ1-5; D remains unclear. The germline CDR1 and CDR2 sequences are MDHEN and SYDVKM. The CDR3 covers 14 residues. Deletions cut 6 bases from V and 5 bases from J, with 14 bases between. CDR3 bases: TGTGCCAGCAGGAAAACTGGGGATCATCAGCCCCAGCATTTT. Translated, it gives CASRKTGDHQPQHF.

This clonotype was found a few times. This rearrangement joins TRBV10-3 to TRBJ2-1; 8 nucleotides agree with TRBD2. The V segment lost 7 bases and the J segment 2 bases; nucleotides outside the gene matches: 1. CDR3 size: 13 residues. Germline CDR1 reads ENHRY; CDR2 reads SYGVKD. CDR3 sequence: CAIKTSAYNEQFF. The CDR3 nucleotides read TGTGCCATCAAGACTAGCGCCTACAATGAGCAGTTCTTC.

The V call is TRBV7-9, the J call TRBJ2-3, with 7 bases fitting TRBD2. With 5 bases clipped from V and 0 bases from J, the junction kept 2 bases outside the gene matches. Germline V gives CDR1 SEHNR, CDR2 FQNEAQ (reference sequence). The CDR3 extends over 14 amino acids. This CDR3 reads CASSEAGSTDTQYF. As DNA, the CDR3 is TGTGCCAGCAGCGAAGCGGGAAGCACAGATACGCAGTATTTT.

Here the CDR3 reads CASSLFVQGYNEQFF. CDR3 coding DNA: TGTGCCAGCAGTTTATTTGTACAGGGTTACAATGAGCAGTTCTTC. The chain employs TRBV28 and TRBJ2-1; possible D gene TRBD1, 6 bases. The CDR3 has 15 amino acids. Germline V gene sequence: CDR1 MDHEN, CDR2 SYDVKM. With 1 base removed from V and 4 bases from J, the gap between germline ends came to 11 bases.

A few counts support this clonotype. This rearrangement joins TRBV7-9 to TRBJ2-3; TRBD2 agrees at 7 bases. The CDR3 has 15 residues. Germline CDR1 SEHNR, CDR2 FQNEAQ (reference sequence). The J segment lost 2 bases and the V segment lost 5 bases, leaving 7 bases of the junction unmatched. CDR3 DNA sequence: TGTGCCAGCAGCACCGATAGCGGGTACACAGATACGCAGTATTTT. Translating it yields CASSTDSGYTDTQYF.

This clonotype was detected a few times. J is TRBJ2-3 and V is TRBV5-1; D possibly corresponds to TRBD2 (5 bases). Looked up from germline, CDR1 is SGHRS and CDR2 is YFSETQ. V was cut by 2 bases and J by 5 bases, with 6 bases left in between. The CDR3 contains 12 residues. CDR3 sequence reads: CASSFEGDTQYF. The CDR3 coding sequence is TGCGCCAGCAGCTTTGAGGGAGATACGCAGTATTTT.

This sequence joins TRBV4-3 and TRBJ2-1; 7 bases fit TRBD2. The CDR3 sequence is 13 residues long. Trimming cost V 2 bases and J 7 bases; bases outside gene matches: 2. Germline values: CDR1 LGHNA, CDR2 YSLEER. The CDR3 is CASSQTAGNEQFF. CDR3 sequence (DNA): TGCGCCAGCAGCCAAACAGCGGGGAATGAGCAGTTCTTC.

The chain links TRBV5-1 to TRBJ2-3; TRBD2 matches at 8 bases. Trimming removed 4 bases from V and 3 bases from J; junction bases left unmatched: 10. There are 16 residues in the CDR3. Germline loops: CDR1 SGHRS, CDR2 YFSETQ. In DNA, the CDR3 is TGCGCCAGCAGCAGGTCCGGGACTAGTTATACAGATACGCAGTATTTT. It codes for CASSRSGTSYTDTQYF. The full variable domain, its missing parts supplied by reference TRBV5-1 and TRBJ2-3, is KAGVTQTPRYLIKTRGQQVTLSCSPISGHRSVSWYQQTPGQGLQFLFEYFSETQRNKGNFPGRFSGRQFSNSRSEMNVSTLELGDSALYLCASSRSGTSYTDTQYFGPGTRLTVL.

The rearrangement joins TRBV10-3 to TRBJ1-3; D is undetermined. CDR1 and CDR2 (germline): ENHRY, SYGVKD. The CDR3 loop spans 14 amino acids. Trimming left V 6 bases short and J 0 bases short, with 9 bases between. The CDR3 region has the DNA TGTGCCATCAGGGGAGATTACTCTGGAAACACCATATATTTT. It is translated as CAIRGDYSGNTIYF.